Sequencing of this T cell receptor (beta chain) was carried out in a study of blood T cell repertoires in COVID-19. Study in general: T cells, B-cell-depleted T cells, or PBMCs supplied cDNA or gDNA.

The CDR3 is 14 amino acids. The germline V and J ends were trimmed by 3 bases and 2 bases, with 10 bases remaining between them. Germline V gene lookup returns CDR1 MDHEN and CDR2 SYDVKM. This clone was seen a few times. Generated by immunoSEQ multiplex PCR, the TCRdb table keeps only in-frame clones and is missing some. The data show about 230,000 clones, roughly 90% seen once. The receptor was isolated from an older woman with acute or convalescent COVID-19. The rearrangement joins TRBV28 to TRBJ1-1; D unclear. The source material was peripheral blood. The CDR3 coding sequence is TGTGCCAGCAGTTTGAGAGATATAAACACTGAAGCTTTCTTT. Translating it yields CASSLRDINTEAFF.